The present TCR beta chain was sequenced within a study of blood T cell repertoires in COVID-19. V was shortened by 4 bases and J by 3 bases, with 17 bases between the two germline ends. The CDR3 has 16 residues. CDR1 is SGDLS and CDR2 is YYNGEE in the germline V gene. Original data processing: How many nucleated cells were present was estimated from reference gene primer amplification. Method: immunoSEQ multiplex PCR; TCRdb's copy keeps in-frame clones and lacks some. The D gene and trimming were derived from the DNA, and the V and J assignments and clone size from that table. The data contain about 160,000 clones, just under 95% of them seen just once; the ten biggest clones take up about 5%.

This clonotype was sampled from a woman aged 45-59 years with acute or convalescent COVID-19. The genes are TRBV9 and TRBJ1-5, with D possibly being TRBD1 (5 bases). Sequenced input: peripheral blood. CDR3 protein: CASSPGEGRNNQPQHF. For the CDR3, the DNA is TGTGCCAGCAGCCCCGGGGAGGGGCGAAACAATCAGCCCCAGCATTTT.